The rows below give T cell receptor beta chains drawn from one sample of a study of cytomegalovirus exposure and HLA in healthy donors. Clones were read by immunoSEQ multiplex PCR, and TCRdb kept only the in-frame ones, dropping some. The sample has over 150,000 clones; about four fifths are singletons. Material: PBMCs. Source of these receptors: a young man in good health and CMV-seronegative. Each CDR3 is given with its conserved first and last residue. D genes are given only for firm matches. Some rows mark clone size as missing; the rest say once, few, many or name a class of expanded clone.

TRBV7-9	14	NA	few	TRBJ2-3	CASSFWGSTDTQYF	TGTGCCAGCAGCTTCTGGGGCAGCACAGATACGCAGTATTTT
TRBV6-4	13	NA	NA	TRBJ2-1	CASSSGEGTSPFF	TGTGCCAGCAGTTCTGGGGAGGGGACAAGTCCGTTCTTC
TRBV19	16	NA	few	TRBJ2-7	CASSIGGTLREYEQYF	TGTGCCAGTAGTATAGGCGGGACCCTCAGGGAGTACGAGCAGTACTTC
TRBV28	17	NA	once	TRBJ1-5	CASSPRGGRKKNQPQHF	TGTGCCAGTTCCCCCCGCGGGGGGCGGAAAAAGAATCAGCCCCAGCATTTT
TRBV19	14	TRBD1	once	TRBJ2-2	CASSGHRGSGELFF	TGTGCCAGTAGTGGCCACAGGGGTTCCGGGGAGCTGTTTTTT
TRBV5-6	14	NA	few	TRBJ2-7	CASSSGISSYEQYF	TGTGCCAGCAGCTCTGGCATCAGCTCCTACGAGCAGTACTTC
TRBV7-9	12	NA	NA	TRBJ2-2	CSSSDQGGELFF	TGTTCCAGCAGCGACCAGGGTGGGGAGCTGTTTTTT
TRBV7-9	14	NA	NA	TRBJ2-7	CASSLETAKYEQYF	TGTGCCAGCAGCTTAGAAACAGCCAAGTACGAGCAGTACTTC
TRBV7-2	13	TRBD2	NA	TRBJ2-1	CASSAGRAGEQFF	TGTGCCAGCAGCGCCGGGAGGGCAGGTGAGCAGTTCTTC
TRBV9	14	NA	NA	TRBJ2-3	CASSVEGPPDTQYF	TGTGCCAGCAGCGTAGAGGGGCCCCCAGATACGCAGTATTTT
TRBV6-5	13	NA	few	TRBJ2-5	CASSWAEQETQYF	TGTGCCAGCAGTTGGGCAGAACAAGAGACCCAGTACTTC
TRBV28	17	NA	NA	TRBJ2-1	CASSLGLASSSYNEQFF	TGTGCCAGCAGTTTAGGACTTGCTTCGAGCTCCTACAATGAGCAGTTCTTC
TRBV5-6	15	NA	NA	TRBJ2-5	CASSGLTGSGETQYF	TGTGCCAGCAGCGGGCTCACCGGGTCGGGGGAGACCCAGTACTTC
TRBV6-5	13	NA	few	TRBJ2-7	CASSYRQTYEQYF	TGTGCCAGCAGTTACCGACAGACCTACGAGCAGTACTTC
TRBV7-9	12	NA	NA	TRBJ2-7	CASSPSPYEQYF	TGTGCCAGCAGCCCATCCCCCTACGAGCAGTACTTC
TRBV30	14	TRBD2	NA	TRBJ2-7	CASISGRTSYEQYF	TGTGCCTCCATTAGCGGGAGAACATCCTACGAGCAGTACTTC
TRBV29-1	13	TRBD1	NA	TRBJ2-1	CSVVLWTGYEQFF	TGCAGCGTTGTATTGTGGACAGGATATGAGCAGTTCTTC
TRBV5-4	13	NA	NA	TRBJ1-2	CASSLVAGDGYTF	TGTGCCAGCAGCTTGGTTGCAGGGGATGGCTACACCTTC
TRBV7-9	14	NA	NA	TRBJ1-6	CASSLGTNNSPLHF	TGTGCCAGCAGCTTGGGGACTAATAATTCACCCCTCCACTTT
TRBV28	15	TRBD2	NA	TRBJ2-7	CASSPQLAGGYEQYF	TGTGCCAGCAGTCCCCAGTTGGCGGGAGGCTACGAGCAGTACTTC
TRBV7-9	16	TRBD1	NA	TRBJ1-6	CASSPPGGHWNSPLHF	TGTGCCAGCAGCCCCCCAGGGGGGCATTGGAATTCACCCCTCCACTTT
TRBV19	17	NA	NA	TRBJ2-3	CASSTTNDTPSTDTQYF	TGTGCCAGTAGTACCACAAACGACACGCCATCCACAGATACGCAGTATTTT
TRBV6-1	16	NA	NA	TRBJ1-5	CASSEGQWYSNQPQHF	TGTGCCAGCAGTGAAGGACAGTGGTATAGCAATCAGCCCCAGCATTTT
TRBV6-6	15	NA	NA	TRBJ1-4	CASTGSSMEDEKLFF	TGTGCCAGCACCGGATCTAGTATGGAGGACGAAAAACTGTTTTTT
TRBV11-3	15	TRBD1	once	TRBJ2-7	CASSTDRERHYEQYF	TGTGCCAGCAGCACGGACAGGGAAAGGCATTACGAGCAGTACTTC
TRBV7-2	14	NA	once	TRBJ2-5	CASSLGRGGETQYF	TGTGCCAGCAGCTTAGGCAGGGGTGGAGAGACCCAGTACTTC
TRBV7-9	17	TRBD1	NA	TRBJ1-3	CASSFEPDRFSGNTIYF	TGTGCCAGCAGCTTTGAACCGGACAGGTTCTCTGGAAACACCATATATTTT
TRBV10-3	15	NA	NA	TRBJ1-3	CAISAVGTGRDTIYF	TGTGCCATCAGTGCGGTCGGGACTGGGCGGGACACCATATATTTT
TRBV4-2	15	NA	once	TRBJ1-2	CASSQELVFNYGYTF	TGTGCCAGCAGCCAAGAGTTAGTGTTCAACTATGGCTACACCTTC
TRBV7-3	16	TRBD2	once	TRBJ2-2	CASSLESGRGAGELFF	TGTGCCAGCAGCTTAGAAAGCGGGAGGGGCGCCGGGGAGCTGTTTTTT
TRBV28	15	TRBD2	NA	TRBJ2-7	CATHGLAENSYEQYF	TGTGCCACCCATGGACTAGCGGAAAACTCCTACGAGCAGTACTTC
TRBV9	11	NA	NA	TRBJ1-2	CASKQGNGYTF	TGTGCCAGCAAACAGGGAAATGGCTACACCTTC
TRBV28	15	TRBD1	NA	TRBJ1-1	CASRLQGAGASEAFF	TGTGCCAGCAGACTACAGGGGGCGGGAGCGTCAGAAGCTTTCTTT
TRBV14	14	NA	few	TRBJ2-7	CASSQDRPGIEQYF	TGTGCCAGCAGCCAAGATCGGCCAGGGATAGAGCAGTACTTC
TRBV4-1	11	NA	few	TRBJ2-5	CASSQGGSQYF	TGCGCCAGCAGCCAGGGGGGATCCCAGTACTTC
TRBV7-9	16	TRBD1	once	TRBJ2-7	CASSLPTGQGGYEQYF	TGTGCCAGCAGCTTACCCACCGGACAGGGAGGTTACGAGCAGTACTTC
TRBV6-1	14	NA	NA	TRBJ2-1	CASKSIQLGGEQFF	TGTGCCAGCAAGAGTATCCAGTTGGGGGGTGAGCAGTTCTTC
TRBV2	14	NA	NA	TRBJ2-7	CASRETGPSYEQYF	TGTGCCAGCAGAGAGACTGGCCCCTCCTACGAGCAGTACTTC
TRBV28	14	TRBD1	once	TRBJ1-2	CASSGTDRVYGYTF	TGTGCCAGCAGTGGGACAGATAGAGTCTATGGCTACACCTTC
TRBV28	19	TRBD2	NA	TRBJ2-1	CASSLYSWAASGNYNEQFF	TGTGCCAGCAGTTTATATTCTTGGGCGGCTAGCGGGAACTACAATGAGCAGTTCTTC
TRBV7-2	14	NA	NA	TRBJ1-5	CASSLGWDIEPQHF	TGTGCCAGCAGCCTGGGATGGGACATTGAGCCCCAGCATTTT
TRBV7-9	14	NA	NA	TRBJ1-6	CASRQGTVDSPLHF	TGTGCCAGCAGACAGGGTACGGTAGATTCACCCCTCCACTTT